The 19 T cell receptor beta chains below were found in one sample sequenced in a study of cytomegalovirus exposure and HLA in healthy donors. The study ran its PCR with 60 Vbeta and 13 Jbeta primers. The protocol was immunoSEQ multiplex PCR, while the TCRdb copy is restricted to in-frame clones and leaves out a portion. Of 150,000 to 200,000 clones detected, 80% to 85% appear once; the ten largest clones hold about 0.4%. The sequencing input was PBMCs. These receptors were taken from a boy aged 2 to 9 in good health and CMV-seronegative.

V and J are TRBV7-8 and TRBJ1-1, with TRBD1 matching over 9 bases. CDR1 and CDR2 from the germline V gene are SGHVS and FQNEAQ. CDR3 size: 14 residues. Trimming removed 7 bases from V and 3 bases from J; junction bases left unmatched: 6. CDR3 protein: CASNPQGADTEAFF. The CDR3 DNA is TGTGCCAGCAACCCACAGGGGGCTGACACTGAAGCTTTCTTT. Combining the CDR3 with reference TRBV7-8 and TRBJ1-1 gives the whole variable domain GAGVSQSPRYKVAKRGQDVALRCDPISGHVSLFWYQQALGQGPEFLTYFQNEAQLDKSGLPSDRFFAERPEGSVSTLKIQRTQQEDSAVYLCASNPQGADTEAFFGQGTRLTVV.

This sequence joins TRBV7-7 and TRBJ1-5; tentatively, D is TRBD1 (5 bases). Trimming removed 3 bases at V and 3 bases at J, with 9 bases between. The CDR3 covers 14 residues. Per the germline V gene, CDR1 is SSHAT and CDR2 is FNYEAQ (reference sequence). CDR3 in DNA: TGTGCCAGCAGCTTTTTGGACATCAATCAGCCCCAGCATTTT. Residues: CASSFLDINQPQHF.

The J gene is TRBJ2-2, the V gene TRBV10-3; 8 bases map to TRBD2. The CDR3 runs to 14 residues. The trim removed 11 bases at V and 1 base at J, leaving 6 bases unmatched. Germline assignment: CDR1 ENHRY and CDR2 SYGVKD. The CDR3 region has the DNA TGTGCCTCGTCCGCGGGGGGGAACACCGGGGAGCTGTTTTTT. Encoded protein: CASSAGGNTGELFF.

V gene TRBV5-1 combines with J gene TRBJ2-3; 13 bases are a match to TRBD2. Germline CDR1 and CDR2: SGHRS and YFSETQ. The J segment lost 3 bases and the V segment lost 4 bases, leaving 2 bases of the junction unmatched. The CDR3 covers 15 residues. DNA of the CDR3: TGCGCCAGCAGCCCGACTAGCGGGAGGACAGATACGCAGTATTTT. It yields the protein CASSPTSGRTDTQYF.

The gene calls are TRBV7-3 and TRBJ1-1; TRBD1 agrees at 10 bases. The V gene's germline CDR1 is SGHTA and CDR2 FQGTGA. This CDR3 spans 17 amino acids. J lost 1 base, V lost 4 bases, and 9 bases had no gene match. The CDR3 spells CASSSSTGGAWNTEAFF. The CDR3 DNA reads TGTGCCAGCAGCTCCTCGACAGGGGGCGCCTGGAACACTGAAGCTTTCTTT.

CDR3 residues: CASSSQENGYTF. In DNA, the CDR3 is TGTGCCAGCAGTTCACAGGAAAATGGCTACACCTTC. The chain is built from TRBV27 and TRBJ1-2, with D possibly matching TRBD1 (5 bases). CDR3 size: 12 residues. V dropped 4 bases and J dropped 6 bases, with 9 bases sitting between them. Per the germline V gene, CDR1 is MNHEY and CDR2 is SMNVEV (reference sequence).

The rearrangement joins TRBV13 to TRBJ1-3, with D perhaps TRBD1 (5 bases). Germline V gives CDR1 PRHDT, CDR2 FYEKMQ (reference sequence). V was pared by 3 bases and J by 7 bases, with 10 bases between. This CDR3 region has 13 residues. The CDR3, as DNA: TGTGCCAGCAGCTTTACCAGGGTGAACACCATATATTTT. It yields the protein CASSFTRVNTIYF.

This CDR3 is CASRPNGTGAYNEQFF. The CDR3 bases are TGTGCCAGCAGACCGAACGGGACAGGGGCCTACAATGAGCAGTTCTTC. The J gene is TRBJ2-1, the V gene TRBV5-4, with TRBD1 matching over 10 bases. There are 16 residues in the CDR3. V lost 5 bases and J lost 2; bases outside the gene matches: 7. Germline V gene lookup returns CDR1 SGHNT and CDR2 YYREEE (reference sequence).

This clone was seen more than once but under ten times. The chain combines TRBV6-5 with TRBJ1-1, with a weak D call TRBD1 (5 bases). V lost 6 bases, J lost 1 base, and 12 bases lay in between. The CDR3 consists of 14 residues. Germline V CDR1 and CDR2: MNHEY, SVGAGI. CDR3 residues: CASRPTARNTEAFF. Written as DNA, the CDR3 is TGTGCCAGCAGACCGACAGCTCGGAACACTGAAGCTTTCTTT.

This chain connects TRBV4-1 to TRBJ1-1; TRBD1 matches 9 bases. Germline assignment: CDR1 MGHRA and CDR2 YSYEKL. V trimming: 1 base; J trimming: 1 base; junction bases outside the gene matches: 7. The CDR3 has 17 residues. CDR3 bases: TGCGCCAGCAGCCAAGGTGGGACAGGGCATCGGAACACTGAAGCTTTCTTT. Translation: CASSQGGTGHRNTEAFF.

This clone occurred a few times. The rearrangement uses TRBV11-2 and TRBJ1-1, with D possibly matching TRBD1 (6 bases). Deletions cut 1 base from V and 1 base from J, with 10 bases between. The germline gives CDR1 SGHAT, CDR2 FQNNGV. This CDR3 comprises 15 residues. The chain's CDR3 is CASSLVLGQNTEAFF. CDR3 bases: TGTGCCAGCAGCTTAGTTCTGGGACAGAACACTGAAGCTTTCTTT. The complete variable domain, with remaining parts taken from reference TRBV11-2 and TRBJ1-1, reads EAGVAQSPRYKIIEKRQSVAFWCNPISGHATLYWYQQILGQGPKLLIQFQNNGVVDDSQLPKDRFSAERLKGVDSTLKIQPAKLEDSAVYLCASSLVLGQNTEAFFGQGTRLTVV.

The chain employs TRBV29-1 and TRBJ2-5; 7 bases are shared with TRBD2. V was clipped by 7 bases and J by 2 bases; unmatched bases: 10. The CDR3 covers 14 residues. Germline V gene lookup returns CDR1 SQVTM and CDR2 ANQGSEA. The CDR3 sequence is CSAERTRAQETQYF. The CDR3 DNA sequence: TGCAGCGCCGAACGGACTAGAGCACAAGAGACCCAGTACTTC.

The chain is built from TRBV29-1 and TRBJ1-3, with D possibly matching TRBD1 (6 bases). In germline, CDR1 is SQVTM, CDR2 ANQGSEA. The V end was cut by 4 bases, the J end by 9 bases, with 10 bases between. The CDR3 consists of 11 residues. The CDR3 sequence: CSVVQGSTIYF. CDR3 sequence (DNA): TGCAGCGTTGTACAGGGTTCCACCATATATTTT.

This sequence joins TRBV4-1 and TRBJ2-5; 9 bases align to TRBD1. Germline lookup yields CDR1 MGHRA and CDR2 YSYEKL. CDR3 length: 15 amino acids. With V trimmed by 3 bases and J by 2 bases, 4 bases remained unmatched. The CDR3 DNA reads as TGCGCCAGCAGCCACGGGGACAGGGAACAAGAGACCCAGTACTTC. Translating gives CASSHGDREQETQYF.

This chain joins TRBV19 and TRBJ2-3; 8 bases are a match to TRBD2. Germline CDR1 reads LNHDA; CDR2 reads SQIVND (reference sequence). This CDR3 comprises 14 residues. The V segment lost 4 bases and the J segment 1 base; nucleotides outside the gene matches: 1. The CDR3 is CASSTSGRTDTQYF. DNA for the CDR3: TGTGCCAGTAGTACTAGCGGGCGCACAGATACGCAGTATTTT.

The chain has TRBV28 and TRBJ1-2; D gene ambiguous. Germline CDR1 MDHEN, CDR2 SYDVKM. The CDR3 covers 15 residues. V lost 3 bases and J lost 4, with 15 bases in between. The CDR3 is CASSFSPELGYGYTF. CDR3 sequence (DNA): TGTGCCAGCAGTTTCAGTCCAGAGCTAGGCTATGGCTACACCTTC.

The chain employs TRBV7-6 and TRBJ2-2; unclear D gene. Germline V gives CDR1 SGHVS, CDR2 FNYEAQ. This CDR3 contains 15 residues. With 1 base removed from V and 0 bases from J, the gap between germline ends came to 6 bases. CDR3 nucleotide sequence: TGTGCCAGCAGCTTAGACTACCCGAACACCGGGGAGCTGTTTTTT. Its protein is CASSLDYPNTGELFF.

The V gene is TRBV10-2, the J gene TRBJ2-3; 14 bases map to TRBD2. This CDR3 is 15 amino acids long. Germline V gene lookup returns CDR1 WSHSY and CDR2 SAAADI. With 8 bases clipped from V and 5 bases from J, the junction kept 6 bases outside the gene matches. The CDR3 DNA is TGCGCCAGCGGGGGACTAGCGGGAGCGGGAGATACGCAGTATTTT. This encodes CASGGLAGAGDTQYF.

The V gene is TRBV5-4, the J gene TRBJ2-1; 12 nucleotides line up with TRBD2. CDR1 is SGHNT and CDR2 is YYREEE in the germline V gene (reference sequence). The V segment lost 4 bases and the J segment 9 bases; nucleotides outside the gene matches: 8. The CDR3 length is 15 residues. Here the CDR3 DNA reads TGTGCCAGCAGCACTTCTAGCGGGAGGGCCATTGAGCAGTTCTTC. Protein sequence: CASSTSSGRAIEQFF.